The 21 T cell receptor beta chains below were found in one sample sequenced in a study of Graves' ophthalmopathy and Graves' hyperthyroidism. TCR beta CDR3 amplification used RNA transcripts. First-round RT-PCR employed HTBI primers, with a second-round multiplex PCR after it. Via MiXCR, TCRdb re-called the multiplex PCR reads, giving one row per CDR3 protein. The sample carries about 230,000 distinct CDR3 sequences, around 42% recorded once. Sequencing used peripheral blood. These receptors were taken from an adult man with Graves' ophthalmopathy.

CDR3 residues: CAISPDRGNTDTQYF. In DNA, the CDR3 is TGTGCCATCAGTCCTGACAGGGGAAACACAGATACGCAGTATTTT. The rearrangement joins TRBV10-3 to TRBJ2-3; TRBD1 agrees at 8 bases. The CDR3 runs to 15 residues. J gave up 2 bases and V 5 bases, and 6 bases lay outside the gene matches. CDR1 is ENHRY, CDR2 SYGVKD, per germline.

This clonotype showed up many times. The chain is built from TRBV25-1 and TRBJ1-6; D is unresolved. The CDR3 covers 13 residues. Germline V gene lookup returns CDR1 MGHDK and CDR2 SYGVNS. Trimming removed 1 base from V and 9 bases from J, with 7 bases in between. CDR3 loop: CASSELTSSPLHF. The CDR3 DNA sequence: TGTGCCAGCAGTGAATTGACGAGTTCACCCCTCCACTTT.

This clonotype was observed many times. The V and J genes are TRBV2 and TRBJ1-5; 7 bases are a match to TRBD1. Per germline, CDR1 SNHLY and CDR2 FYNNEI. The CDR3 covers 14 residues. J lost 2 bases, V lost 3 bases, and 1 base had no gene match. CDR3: CASSDTGGNQPQHF. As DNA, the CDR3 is TGTGCCAGCAGTGATACAGGGGGCAATCAGCCCCAGCATTTT.

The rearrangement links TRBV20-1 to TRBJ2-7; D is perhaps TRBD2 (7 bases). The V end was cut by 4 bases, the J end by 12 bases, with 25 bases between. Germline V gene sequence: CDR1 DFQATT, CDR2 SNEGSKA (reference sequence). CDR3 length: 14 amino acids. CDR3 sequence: CSAIPRGTSEQPYF. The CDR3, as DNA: TGCAGTGCTATTCCCAGGGGAACTAGCGAACAACCGTACTTC.

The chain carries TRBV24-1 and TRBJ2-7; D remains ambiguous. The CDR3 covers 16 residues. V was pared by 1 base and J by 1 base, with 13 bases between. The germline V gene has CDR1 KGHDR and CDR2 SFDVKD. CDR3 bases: TGTGCCACCAGTGATTTATTTCCAGGCAGTTCCTACGAGCAGTACTTC. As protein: CATSDLFPGSSYEQYF.

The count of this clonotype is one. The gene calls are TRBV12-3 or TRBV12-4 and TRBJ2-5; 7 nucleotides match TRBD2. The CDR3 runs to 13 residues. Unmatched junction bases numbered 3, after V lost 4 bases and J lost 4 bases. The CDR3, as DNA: TGTGCCAGCAGTTACGGGGAGGGAGAGACCCAGTACTTC. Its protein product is CASSYGEGETQYF.

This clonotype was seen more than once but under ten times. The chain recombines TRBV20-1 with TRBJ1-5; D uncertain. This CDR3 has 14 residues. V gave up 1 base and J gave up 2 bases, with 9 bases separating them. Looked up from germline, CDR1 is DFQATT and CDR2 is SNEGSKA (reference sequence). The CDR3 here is CSARASGGNQPQHF. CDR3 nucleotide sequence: TGCAGTGCTAGAGCGTCAGGAGGCAATCAGCCCCAGCATTTT.

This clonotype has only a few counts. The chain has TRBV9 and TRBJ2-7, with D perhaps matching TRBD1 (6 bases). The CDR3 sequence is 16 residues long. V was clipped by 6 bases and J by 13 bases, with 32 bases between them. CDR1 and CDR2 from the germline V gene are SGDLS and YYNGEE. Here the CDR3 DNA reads TGTGCCAGCAAAAAGCCCCGGGACACAACTATGGGGCAGCGTTACTTC. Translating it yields CASKKPRDTTMGQRYF.

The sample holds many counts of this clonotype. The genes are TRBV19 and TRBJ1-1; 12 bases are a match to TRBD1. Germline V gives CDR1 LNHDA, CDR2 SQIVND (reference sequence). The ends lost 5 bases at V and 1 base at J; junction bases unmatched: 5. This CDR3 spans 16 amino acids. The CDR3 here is CASSRGTGGANTEAFF. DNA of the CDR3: TGTGCCAGTAGTCGCGGGACAGGGGGCGCGAACACTGAAGCTTTCTTT.

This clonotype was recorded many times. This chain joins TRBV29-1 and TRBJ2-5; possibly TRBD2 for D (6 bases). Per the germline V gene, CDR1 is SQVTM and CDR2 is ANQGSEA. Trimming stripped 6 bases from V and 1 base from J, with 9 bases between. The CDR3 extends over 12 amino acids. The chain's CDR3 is CSVIAAQETQYF. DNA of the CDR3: TGCAGCGTGATAGCGGCCCAAGAGACCCAGTACTTC. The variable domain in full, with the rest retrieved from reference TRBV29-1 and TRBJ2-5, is SAVISQKPSRDICQRGTSLTIQCQVDSQVTMMFWYRQQPGQSLTLIATANQGSEATYESGFVIDKFPISRPNLTFSTLTVSNMSPEDSSIYLCSVIAAQETQYFGPGTRLLVL.

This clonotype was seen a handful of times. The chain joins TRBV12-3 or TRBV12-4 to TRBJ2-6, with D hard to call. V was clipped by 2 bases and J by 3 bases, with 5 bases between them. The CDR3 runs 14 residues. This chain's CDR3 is CASSLLVGANVLTF. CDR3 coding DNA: TGTGCCAGCAGTTTATTGGTTGGGGCCAACGTCCTGACTTTC.

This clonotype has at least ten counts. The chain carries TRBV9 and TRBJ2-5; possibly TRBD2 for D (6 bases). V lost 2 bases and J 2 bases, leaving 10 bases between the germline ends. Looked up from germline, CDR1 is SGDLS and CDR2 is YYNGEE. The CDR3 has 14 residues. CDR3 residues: CASSVGLLQETQYF. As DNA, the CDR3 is TGTGCCAGCAGCGTTGGACTACTGCAAGAGACCCAGTACTTC.

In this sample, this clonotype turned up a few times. The CDR3 protein is CASSLADRGDYGYTF. CDR3 nucleotide sequence: TGCGCCAGCAGCTTGGCGGACAGGGGTGACTATGGCTACACCTTC. The chain couples TRBV5-1 to TRBJ1-2; 9 bases are a match to TRBD1. The CDR3 covers 15 residues. The germline V gene encodes CDR1 SGHRS and CDR2 YFSETQ. The V segment lost 0 bases and the J segment 3 bases; nucleotides outside the gene matches: 3.

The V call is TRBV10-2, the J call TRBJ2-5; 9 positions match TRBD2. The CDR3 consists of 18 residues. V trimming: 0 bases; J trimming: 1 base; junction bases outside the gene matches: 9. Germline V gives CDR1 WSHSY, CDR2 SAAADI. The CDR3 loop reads CASSESEWVAGAQETQYF. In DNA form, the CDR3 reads TGCGCCAGCAGTGAGTCGGAGTGGGTAGCGGGGGCCCAAGAGACCCAGTACTTC.

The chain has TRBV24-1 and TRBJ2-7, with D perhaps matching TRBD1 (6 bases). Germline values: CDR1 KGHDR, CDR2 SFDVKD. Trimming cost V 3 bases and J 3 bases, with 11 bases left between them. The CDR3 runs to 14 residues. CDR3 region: CATSDAGTNYEQYF. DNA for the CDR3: TGTGCCACCAGTGATGCCGGGACAAACTACGAGCAGTACTTC.

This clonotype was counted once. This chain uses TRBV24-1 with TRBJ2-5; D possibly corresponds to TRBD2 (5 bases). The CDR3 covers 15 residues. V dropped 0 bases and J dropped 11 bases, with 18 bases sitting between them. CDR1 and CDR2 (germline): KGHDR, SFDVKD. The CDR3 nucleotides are TGTGCCACCAGTGATTTGCACGGTTATCGGGGTGAGCAGTACTTC. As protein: CATSDLHGYRGEQYF.

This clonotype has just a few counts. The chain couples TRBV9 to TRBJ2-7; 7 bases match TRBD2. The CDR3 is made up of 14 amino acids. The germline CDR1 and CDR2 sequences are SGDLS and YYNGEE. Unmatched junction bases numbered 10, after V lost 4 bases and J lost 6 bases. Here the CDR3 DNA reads TGTGCCAGCAGCTTAGAAGCTAGCGGAGGCGAGCAGTACTTC. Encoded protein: CASSLEASGGEQYF.

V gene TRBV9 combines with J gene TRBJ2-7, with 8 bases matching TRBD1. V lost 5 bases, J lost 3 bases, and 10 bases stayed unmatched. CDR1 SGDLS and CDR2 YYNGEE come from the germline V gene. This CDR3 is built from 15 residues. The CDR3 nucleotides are TGTGCCAGCAGACCCGGGACAGGTGGACTCTACGAGCAGTACTTC. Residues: CASRPGTGGLYEQYF.

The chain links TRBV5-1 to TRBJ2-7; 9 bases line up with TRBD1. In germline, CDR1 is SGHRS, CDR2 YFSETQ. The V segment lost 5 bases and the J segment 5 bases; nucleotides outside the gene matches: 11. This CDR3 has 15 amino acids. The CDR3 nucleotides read TGCGCCAGCAGTGATCCGGACAGGGGAATCCACGAGCAGTACTTC. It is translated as CASSDPDRGIHEQYF.

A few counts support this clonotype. CDR3 in DNA: TGTGCCAGCAGCCAGCAGGGGACCGCCTACGAGCAGTACTTC. Translated, it gives CASSQQGTAYEQYF. The chain joins TRBV4-2 to TRBJ2-7; the D gene is possibly TRBD1 (6 bases). The V and J ends lost 3 bases and 2 bases respectively, with 11 bases between them. CDR1 is LGHNA, CDR2 YNFKEQ, per germline. The CDR3 is made up of 14 amino acids.

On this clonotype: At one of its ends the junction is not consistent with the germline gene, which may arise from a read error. The CDR3 is CASTLLSGGGDTEAFF. The CDR3 coding sequence is TGTGCCAGCACCTTACTCTCAGGGGGCGGGGACACTGAAGCTTTCTTT. The V gene is TRBV7-9, the J gene TRBJ1-1; TRBD1 aligns across 8 bases. CDR1 SEHNR and CDR2 FQNEAQ come from the germline V gene (reference sequence). The CDR3 loop spans 16 amino acids.